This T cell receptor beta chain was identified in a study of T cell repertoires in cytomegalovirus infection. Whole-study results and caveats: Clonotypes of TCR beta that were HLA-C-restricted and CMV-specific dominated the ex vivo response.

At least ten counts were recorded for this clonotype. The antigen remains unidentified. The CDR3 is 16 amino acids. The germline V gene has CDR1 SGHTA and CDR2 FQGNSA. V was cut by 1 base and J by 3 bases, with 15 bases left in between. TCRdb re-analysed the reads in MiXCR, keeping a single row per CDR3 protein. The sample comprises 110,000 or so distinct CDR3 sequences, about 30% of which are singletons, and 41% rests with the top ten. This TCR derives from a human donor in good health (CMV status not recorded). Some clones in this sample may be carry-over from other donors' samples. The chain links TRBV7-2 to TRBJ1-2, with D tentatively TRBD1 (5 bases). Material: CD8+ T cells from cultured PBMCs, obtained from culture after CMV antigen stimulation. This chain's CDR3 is CASSLGGGTEYYGYTF. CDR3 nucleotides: TGTGCCAGCAGCTTAGGTGGTGGGACTGAATACTATGGCTACACCTTC.